In its sample, the clone carrying this TCR beta chain was seen many times. What it recognizes is unknown. With iRepertoire HTBI primers and Arm-PCR of CDR3 regions, TCR beta libraries were built. TCRdb reprocessed the multiplex PCR reads via MiXCR and lists one record per CDR3 protein. The top ten clones hold approximately 18% of a sample with hundreds of thousands of distinct CDR3 sequences, roughly 16% of them seen once. The sample belongs to a study of regulatory T cells in long-lasting Graves disease. General observations from the study: Persistent patients shared more public clonotypes (around 2,500) than newly diagnosed patients (about 1,000). Reduced TCR diversity was observed in persistent Graves' patients versus newly diagnosed patients. Persistent disease preferred TRBV28, TRBJ1-2 and TRBJ2-5; new disease, TRBV20-1 and TRBJ2-1.

This CDR3 is 16 amino acids long. Per the germline V gene, CDR1 is DFQATT and CDR2 is SNEGSKA (reference sequence). The ends lost 1 base at V and 0 bases at J; junction bases unmatched: 7. Indicated time point: newly diagnosed GD, antithyroid drugs for less than 3 months. After RNA was extracted from PBMCs, the TCR library was made from it. It was an endocrinology department in Xi'an, China, that provided the patients. This sample also appeared in a second study, on T cells in Graves' hyperthyroidism and ophthalmopathy.

The TCR sequence derives from a woman in her twenties or thirties with Graves disease. The chain is built from TRBV20-1 and TRBJ1-1, with 8 bases aligning to TRBD1. Material: peripheral blood mononuclear cells (PBMCs), obtained at new diagnosis, from a patient treated with antithyroid drugs. Here the CDR3 DNA reads TGCAGTGCTAGAGTGGCGACAGGGGAACTGAACACTGAAGCTTTCTTT. Amino acids: CSARVATGELNTEAFF.